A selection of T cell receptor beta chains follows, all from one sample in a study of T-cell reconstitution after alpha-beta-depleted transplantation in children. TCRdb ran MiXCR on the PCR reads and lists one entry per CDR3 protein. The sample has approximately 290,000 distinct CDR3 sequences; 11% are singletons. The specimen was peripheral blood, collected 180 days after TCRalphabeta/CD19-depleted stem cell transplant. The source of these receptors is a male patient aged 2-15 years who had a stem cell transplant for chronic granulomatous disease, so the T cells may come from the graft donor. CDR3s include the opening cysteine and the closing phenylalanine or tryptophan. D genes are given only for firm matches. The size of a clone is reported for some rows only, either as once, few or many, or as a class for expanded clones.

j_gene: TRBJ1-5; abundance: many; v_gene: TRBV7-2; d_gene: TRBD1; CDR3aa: CASSTTGTENQPQHF; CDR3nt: TGTGCCAGCAGCACGACCGGGACAGAGAATCAGCCCCAGCATTTT
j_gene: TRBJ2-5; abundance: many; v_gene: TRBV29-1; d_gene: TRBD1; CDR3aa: CSVVQGAQETQYF; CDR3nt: TGCAGCGTTGTACAGGGGGCACAAGAGACCCAGTACTTC
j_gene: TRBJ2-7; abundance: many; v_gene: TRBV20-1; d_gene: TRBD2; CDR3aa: CSAREGLAVYEQYF; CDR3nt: TGCAGTGCTAGAGAGGGACTAGCAGTCTACGAGCAGTACTTC
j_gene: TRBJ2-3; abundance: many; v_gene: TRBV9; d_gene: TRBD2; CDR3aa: CASSEEGLAGGVDTQYF; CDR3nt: TGTGCCAGCAGCGAGGAGGGGCTAGCGGGAGGTGTAGATACGCAGTATTTT
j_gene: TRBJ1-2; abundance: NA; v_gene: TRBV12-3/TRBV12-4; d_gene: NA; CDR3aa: CASSRGSGYGYTF; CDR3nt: TGTGCCAGCAGCCGAGGTTCAGGGTATGGCTACACCTTC
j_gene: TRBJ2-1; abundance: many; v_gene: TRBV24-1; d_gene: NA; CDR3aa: CATSERDSLGYEQFF; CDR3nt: TGTGCCACCAGTGAGAGGGACTCCCTCGGGTATGAGCAGTTCTTC
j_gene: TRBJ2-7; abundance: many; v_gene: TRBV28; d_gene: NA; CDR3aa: CASSLDRSSYEQYF; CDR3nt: TGTGCCAGCAGTTTAGACAGAAGCTCCTACGAGCAGTACTTC
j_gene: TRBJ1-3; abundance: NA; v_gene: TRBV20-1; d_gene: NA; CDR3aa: CSATGPGKTIYF; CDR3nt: TGCAGTGCTACAGGGCCCGGAAAAACCATATATTTT
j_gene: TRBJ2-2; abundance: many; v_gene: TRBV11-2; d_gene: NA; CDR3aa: CASSFYRVGSSSTGELFF; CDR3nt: TGTGCCAGCAGCTTTTACAGGGTCGGGTCATCAAGCACCGGGGAGCTGTTTTTT
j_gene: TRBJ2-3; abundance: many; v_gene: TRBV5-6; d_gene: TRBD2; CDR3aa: CASSPGGPSGRIPTDTQYF; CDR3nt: TGTGCCAGCAGCCCCGGAGGGCCTAGCGGGCGGATACCCACAGATACGCAGTATTTT
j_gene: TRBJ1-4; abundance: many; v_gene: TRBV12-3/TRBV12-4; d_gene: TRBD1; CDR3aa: CASSFRGRGATNEKLFF; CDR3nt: TGTGCCAGCAGTTTTCGCGGCAGGGGGGCAACTAATGAAAAACTGTTTTTT
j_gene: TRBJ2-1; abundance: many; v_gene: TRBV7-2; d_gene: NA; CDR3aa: CASSLVAREQFF; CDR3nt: TGTGCCAGCAGCTTAGTGGCGCGTGAGCAGTTCTTC
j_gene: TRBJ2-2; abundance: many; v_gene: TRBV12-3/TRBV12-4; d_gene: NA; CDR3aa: CASSPTRYTGELFF; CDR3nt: TGTGCCAGCAGCCCTACTAGGTACACCGGGGAGCTGTTTTTT
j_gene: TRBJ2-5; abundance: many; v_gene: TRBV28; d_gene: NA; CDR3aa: CASSSAGTKKETQYF; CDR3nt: TGTGCCAGCAGTTCCGCCGGGACCAAAAAAGAGACCCAGTACTTC
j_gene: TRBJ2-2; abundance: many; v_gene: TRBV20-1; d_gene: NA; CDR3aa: CSASENTGELFF; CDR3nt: TGCAGTGCTTCGGAGAACACCGGGGAGCTGTTTTTT
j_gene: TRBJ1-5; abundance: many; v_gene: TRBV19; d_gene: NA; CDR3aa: CASSLAGGGPQHF; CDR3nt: TGTGCCAGTAGCCTCGCCGGGGGCGGGCCCCAGCATTTT
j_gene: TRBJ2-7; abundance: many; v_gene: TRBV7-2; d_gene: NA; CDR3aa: CASSLDPYSYEQYF; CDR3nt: TGTGCCAGCAGCTTAGACCCTTACTCCTACGAGCAGTACTTC
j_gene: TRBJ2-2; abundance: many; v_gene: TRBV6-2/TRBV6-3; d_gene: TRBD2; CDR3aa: CASSRLAGNGELFF; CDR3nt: TGTGCCAGCAGTCGACTAGCGGGGAACGGGGAGCTGTTTTTT
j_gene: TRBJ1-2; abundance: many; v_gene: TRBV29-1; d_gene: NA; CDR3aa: CSVVRPGGYGYTF; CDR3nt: TGCAGCGTTGTTCGGCCGGGAGGCTATGGCTACACCTTC
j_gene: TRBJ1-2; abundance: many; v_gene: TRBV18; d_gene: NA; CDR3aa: CASSQGPGPGYTF; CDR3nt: TGTGCCAGCTCACAGGGGCCCGGCCCGGGCTACACCTTC
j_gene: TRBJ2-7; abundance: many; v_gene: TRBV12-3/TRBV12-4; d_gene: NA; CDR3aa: CASSLVRRPYEQYF; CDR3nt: TGTGCCAGCAGTTTAGTACGGAGACCCTACGAGCAGTACTTC
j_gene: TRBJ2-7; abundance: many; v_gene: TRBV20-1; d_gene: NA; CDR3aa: CSALPRAENFYEQYF; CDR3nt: TGCAGTGCCCTGCCTAGGGCGGAGAACTTCTACGAGCAGTACTTC
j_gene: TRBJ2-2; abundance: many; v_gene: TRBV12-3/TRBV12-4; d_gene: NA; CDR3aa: CASSFGSGVTTGELFF; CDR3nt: TGTGCCAGCAGTTTCGGTTCCGGGGTCACCACCGGGGAGCTGTTTTTT
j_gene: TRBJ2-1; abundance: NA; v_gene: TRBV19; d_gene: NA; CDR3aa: CASRRDGSSYNEQFF; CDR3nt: TGTGCCAGTAGGAGGGACGGGAGCTCCTACAATGAGCAGTTCTTC
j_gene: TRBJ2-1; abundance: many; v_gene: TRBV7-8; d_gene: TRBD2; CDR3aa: CASSPRGALRGEQFF; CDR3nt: TGTGCCAGCAGCCCGCGGGGGGCCCTGCGGGGGGAGCAGTTCTTC
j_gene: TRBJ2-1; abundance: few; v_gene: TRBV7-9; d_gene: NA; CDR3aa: CASSRPRYGGNEQFF; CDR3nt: TGTGCCAGCAGCCGACCCAGGTATGGGGGCAATGAGCAGTTCTTC
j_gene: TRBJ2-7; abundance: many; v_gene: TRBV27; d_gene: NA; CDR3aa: CASSPRLSYEQYF; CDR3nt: TGTGCCAGCAGTCCGAGACTCTCCTACGAGCAGTACTTC
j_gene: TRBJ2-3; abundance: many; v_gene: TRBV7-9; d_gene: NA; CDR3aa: CASSWSGSTDTQYF; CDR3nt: TGTGCCAGCAGTTGGTCCGGGAGCACAGATACGCAGTATTTT
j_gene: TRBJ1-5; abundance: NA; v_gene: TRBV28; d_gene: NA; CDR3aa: CASSLGQLYQPQHF; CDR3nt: TGTGCCAGCAGTTTAGGACAGTTATATCAGCCCCAGCATTTT
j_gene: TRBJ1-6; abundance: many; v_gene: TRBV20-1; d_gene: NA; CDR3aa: CSASVTGRGSSYNSPLHF; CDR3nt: TGCAGTGCTAGTGTCACAGGGCGTGGAAGCTCCTATAATTCACCCCTCCACTTT
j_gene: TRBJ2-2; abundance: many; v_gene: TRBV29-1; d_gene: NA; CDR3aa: CSVGTPGELFF; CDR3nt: TGCAGCGTTGGGACCCCCGGGGAGCTGTTTTTT
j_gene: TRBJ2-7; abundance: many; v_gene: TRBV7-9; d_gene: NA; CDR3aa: CASSLVQASSYEQYF; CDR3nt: TGTGCCAGCAGCTTAGTTCAGGCAAGCTCCTACGAGCAGTACTTC
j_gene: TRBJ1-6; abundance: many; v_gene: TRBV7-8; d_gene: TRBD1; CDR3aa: CASSLVTGTGTSPLHF; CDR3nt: TGTGCCAGCAGCTTAGTCACCGGGACAGGGACTTCACCCCTCCACTTT
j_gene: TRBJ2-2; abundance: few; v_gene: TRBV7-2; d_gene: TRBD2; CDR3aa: CASSRFWTSGIGELFF; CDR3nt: TGTGCCAGCAGCCGTTTTTGGACTAGCGGCATCGGGGAGCTGTTTTTT
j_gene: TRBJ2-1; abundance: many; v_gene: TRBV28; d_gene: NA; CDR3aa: CASSAPWREQFF; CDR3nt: TGTGCCAGCAGTGCCCCCTGGCGAGAGCAGTTCTTC
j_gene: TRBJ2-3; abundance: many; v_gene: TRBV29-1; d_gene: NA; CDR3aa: CSVLTTTDTQYF; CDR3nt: TGCAGCGTACTGACAACTACAGATACGCAGTATTTT
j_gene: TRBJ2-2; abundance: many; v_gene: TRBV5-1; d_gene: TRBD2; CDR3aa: CASSLGLAGAKNTGELFF; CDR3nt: TGCGCCAGCAGCTTGGGACTAGCGGGGGCCAAGAACACCGGGGAGCTGTTTTTT
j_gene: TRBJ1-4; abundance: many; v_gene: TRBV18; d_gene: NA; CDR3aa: CASSPRINRGRSREKLFF; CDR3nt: TGTGCCAGCTCACCACGGATTAACCGGGGAAGGTCGCGGGAAAAACTGTTTTTT
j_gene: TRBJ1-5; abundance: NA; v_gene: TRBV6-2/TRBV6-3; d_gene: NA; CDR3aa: CASRGRASLPQHF; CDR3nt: TGTGCCAGCAGGGGACGGGCCAGCTTGCCCCAGCATTTT
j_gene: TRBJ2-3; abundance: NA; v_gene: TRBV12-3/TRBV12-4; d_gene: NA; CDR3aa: CASSGGGSVRGGTDTQYF; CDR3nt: TGTGCCAGCAGCGGAGGGGGGAGCGTCCGGGGGGGCACAGATACGCAGTATTTT
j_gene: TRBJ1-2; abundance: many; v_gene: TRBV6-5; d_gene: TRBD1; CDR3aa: CASSSRPGQGLSDGYTF; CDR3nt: TGTGCCAGCAGTTCACGACCCGGACAGGGGCTAAGTGATGGCTACACCTTC
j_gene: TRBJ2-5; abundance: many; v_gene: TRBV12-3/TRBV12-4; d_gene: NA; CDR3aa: CASSAPRVFQETQYF; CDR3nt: TGTGCCAGCAGTGCCCCCAGGGTCTTCCAAGAGACCCAGTACTTC
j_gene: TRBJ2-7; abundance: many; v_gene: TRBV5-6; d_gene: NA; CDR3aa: CASSGSGYEQYF; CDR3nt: TGTGCCAGCAGCGGGTCGGGCTACGAGCAGTACTTC
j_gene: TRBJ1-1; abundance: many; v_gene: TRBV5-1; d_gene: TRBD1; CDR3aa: CASSKGQSNTEAFF; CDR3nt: TGCGCCAGCAGCAAGGGACAGAGCAACACTGAAGCTTTCTTT
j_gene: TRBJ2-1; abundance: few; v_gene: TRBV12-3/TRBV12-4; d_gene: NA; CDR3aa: CASSFKFGVPYNEQFF; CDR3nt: TGTGCCAGCAGTTTCAAGTTTGGCGTTCCCTACAATGAGCAGTTCTTC
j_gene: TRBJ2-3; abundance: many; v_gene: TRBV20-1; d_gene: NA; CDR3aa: CSARGGAVTDTQYF; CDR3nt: TGCAGTGCTAGAGGGGGCGCCGTCACAGATACGCAGTATTTT
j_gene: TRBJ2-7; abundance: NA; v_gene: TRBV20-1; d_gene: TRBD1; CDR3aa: CFWDQTGVSYEQYF; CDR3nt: TGCTTCTGGGACCAGACAGGGGTCTCCTACGAGCAGTACTTC
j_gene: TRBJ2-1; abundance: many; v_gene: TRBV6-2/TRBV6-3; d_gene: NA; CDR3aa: CASSSLALFNEQFF; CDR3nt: TGTGCCAGCAGCTCTCTAGCGCTTTTCAATGAGCAGTTCTTC
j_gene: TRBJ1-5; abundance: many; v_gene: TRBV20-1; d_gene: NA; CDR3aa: CSARGNWNIPDQPQHF; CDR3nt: TGCAGTGCTAGAGGGAACTGGAACATACCCGATCAGCCCCAGCATTTT
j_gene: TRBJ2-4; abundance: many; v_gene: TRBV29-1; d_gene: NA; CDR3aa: CSVVKSKNIQYF; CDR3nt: TGCAGCGTTGTGAAGAGCAAAAACATTCAGTACTTC
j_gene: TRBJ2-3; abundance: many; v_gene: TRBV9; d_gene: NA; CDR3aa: CASSDRRGGSTDTQYF; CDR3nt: TGTGCCAGCAGCGACCGAAGGGGGGGGAGCACAGATACGCAGTATTTT
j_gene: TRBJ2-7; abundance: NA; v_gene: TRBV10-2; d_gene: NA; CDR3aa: CASSESIGISYEQYF; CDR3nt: TGCGCCAGCAGTGAGTCCATCGGGATCTCCTACGAGCAGTACTTC
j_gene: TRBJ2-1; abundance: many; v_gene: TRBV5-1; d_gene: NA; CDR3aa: CASSLVLRLPNNEQFF; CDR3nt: TGCGCCAGCAGCTTGGTGCTGCGACTACCAAACAATGAGCAGTTCTTC